Below are 2 T cell receptor beta chains sequenced from a single sample in a study of T-cell memory formation after mild COVID-19. TCRdb re-called the 5' RACE reads with MiXCR, one entry per CDR3 protein. The sample carries 40,000 to 45,000 distinct CDR3 sequences, less than 9.5% recorded once. Material: PBMCs or a T cell subset sorted from them (not recorded which). The receptor set was obtained from an adult woman who had mild COVID-19 (a few samples of this study predate the infection). Cell type and time point are not known.

This clonotype was detected ten times or more. This chain joins TRBV6-1 and TRBJ2-1, with TRBD1 matching 7 bases. The CDR3 sequence is 12 residues long. V trimming: 7 bases; J trimming: 12 bases; junction bases outside the gene matches: 9. Germline V gene sequence: CDR1 MNHNS, CDR2 SASEGT. The DNA for the CDR3 is TGTGCCAGCAACCGACAGGGTTTGGGGCAGTTCTTC. As protein: CASNRQGLGQFF.

This clonotype appeared a few times. V is TRBV7-9 and J is TRBJ2-7; possible D gene TRBD1, 5 bases. Germline V gene data show CDR1 as SEHNR and CDR2 as FQNEAQ (reference sequence). V was shortened by 1 base and J by 0 bases, with 7 bases between the two germline ends. The CDR3 extends over 14 amino acids. The CDR3 here is CASSLGQSSYEQYF. CDR3 nucleotides: TGTGCCAGCAGCTTAGGACAGAGCTCCTACGAGCAGTACTTC.